The sequence of this T cell receptor (beta chain) was determined in a study of cytomegalovirus exposure and HLA in healthy donors. The study, taken as a whole, reports: In an earlier analysis, about 87% or about 30%: the productive usage of most TCR beta V segments. In a later analysis, several top co-occurrence clusters appeared linked to parvovirus B19, influenza, CMV and Epstein-Barr virus. Among TCR beta chains of equal frequency, HLA-associated ones were more clonally expanded in a later analysis. In vitro assays verified that a few CMV-associated chains recognized CMV antigens specifically.

The PCR ran on 60 Vbeta and 13 Jbeta primers. The assay was immunoSEQ multiplex PCR, and TCRdb's table has in-frame clones only and misses some. Among more than 110,000 clones listed, approximately 70% were seen once. The germline V gene has CDR1 SEHNR and CDR2 FQNEAQ (reference sequence). V shed 1 base and J shed 10 bases, with 11 bases lying between them. The CDR3 sequence is 14 residues long. With respect to this clone: Its specificity is not known.

This chain uses TRBV7-9 with TRBJ2-6; a weak D match, TRBD1 (5 bases). The sequenced sample consisted of PBMCs. This receptor was identified in a woman aged 55-69 years in good health and CMV-seropositive. The chain's CDR3 is CASSLGQKTNVLTF. DNA of the CDR3: TGTGCCAGCAGCTTAGGACAGAAAACAAACGTCCTGACTTTC.